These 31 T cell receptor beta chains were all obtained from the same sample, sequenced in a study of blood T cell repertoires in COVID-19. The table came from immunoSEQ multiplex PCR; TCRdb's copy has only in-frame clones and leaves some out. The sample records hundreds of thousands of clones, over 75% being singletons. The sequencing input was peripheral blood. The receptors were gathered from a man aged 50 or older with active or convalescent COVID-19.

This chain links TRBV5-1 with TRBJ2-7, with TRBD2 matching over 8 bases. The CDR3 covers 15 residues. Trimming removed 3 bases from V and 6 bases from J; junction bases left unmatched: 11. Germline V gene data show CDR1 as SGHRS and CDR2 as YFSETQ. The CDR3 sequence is CASSSSGTSVGEQYF. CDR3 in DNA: TGCGCCAGCAGCTCTTCCGGGACTAGTGTAGGCGAGCAGTACTTC.

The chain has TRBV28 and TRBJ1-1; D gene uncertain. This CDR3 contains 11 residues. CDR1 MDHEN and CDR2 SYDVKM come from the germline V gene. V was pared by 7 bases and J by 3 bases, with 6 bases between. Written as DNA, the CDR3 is TGTGCCAGCACGGCGGACACTGAAGCTTTCTTT. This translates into CASTADTEAFF.

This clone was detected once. CDR3 DNA sequence: TGTGCCAGCAGCTCCAGACTGTCGAACACCGGGGAGCTGTTTTTT. Amino acid sequence: CASSSRLSNTGELFF. The chain has TRBV11-3 and TRBJ2-2; D is unresolved. Looked up from germline, CDR1 is SGHNT and CDR2 is YENEEA. The CDR3 extends over 15 amino acids. Deletions cut 4 bases from V and 0 bases from J, with 9 bases between.

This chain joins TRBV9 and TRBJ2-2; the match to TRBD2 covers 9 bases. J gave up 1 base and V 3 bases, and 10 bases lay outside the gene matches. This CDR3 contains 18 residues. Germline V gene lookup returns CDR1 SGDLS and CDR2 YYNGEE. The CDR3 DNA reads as TGTGCCAGCAGCGACCCCTCTACTAGCGGGCGGAACACCGGGGAGCTGTTTTTT. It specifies CASSDPSTSGRNTGELFF.

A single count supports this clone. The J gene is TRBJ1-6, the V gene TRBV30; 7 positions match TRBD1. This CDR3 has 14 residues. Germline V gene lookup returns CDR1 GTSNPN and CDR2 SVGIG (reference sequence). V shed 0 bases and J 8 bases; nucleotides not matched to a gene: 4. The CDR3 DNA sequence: TGTGCCTGGAGTGTAATCGACAGGGATTCACCCCTCCACTTT. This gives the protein CAWSVIDRDSPLHF.

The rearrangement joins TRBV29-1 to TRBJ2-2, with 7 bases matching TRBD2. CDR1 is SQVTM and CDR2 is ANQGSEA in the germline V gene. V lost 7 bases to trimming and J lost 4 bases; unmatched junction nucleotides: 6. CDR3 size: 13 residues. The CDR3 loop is CSGGLQSTGELFF. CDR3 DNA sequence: TGCAGCGGGGGACTACAATCCACCGGGGAGCTGTTTTTT.

CDR3 coding DNA: TGCGCCAGCAGCCAATCCAGGGCCTCCTACGAGCAGTACTTC. It is translated as CASSQSRASYEQYF. The chain is built from TRBV4-3 and TRBJ2-7; a weak D match, TRBD1 (5 bases). Germline CDR1 and CDR2: LGHNA and YSLEER. The CDR3 is 14 residues long. V was clipped by 2 bases and J by 0 bases, with 8 bases between them.

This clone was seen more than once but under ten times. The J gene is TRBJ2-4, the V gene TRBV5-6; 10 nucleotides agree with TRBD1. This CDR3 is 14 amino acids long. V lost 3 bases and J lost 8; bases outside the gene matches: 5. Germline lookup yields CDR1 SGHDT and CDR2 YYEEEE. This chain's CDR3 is CASSSGQGMYIQYF. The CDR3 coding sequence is TGTGCCAGCAGCTCGGGACAGGGGATGTACATTCAGTACTTC.

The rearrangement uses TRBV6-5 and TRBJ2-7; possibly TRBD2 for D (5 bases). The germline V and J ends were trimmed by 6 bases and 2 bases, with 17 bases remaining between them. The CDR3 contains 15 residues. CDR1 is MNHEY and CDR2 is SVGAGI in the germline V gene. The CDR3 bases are TGTGCCAGCAGCGTCACTACTCGGGGTCCCTACGAGCAGTACTTC. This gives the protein CASSVTTRGPYEQYF.

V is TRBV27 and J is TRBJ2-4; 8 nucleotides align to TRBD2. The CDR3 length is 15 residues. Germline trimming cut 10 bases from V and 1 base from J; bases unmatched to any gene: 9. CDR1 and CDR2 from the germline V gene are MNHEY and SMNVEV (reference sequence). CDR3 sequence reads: CATGVGGGAKNIQYF. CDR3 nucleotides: TGTGCCACTGGGGTAGGCGGGGGGGCCAAAAACATTCAGTACTTC.

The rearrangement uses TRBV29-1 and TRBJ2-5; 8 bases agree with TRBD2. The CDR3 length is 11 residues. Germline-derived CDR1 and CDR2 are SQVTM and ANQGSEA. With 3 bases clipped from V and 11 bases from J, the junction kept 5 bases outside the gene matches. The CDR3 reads CSVDPKREQYF. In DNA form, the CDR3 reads TGCAGCGTTGACCCTAAGCGGGAGCAGTACTTC. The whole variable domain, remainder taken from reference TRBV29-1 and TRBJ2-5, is SAVISQKPSRDICQRGTSLTIQCQVDSQVTMMFWYRQQPGQSLTLIATANQGSEATYESGFVIDKFPISRPNLTFSTLTVSNMSPEDSSIYLCSVDPKREQYFGPGTRLLVL.

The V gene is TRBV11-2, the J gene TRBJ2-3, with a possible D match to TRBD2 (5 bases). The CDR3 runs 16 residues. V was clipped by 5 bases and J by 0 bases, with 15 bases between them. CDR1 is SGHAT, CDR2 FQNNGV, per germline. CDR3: CASSPFGGGSTDTQYF. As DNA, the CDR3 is TGTGCCAGCAGCCCATTCGGCGGAGGCAGCACAGATACGCAGTATTTT.

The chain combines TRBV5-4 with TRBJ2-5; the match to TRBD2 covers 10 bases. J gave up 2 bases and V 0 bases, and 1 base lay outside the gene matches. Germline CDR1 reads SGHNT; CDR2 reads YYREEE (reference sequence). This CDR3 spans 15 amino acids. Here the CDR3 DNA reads TGTGCCAGCAGCTTGGGGACTAGCGGACAAGAGACCCAGTACTTC. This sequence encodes CASSLGTSGQETQYF.

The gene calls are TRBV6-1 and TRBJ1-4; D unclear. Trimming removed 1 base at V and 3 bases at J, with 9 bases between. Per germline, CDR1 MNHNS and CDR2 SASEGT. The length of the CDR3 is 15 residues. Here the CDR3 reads CASSEDPGSNEKLFF. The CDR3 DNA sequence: TGTGCCAGCAGTGAAGATCCGGGTTCTAATGAAAAACTGTTTTTT.

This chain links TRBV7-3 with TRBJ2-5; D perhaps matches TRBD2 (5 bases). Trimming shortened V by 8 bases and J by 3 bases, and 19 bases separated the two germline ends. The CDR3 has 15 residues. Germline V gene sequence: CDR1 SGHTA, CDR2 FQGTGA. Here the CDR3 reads CASFNSGSGEETQYF. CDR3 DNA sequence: TGTGCCAGCTTCAACTCGGGGTCGGGCGAAGAGACCCAGTACTTC. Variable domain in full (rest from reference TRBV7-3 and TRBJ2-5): GAGVSQTPSNKVTEKGKYVELRCDPISGHTALYWYRQSLGQGPEFLIYFQGTGAADDSGLPNDRFFAVRPEGSVSTLKIQRTERGDSAVYLCASFNSGSGEETQYFGPGTRLLVL.

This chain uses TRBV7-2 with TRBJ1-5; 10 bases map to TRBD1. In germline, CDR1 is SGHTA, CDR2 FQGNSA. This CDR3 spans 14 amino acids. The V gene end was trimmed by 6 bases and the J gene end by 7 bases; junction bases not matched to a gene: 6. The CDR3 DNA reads TGTGCCAGCAGGGACGGACAGGGGGAACAGCCCCAGCATTTT. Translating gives CASRDGQGEQPQHF.

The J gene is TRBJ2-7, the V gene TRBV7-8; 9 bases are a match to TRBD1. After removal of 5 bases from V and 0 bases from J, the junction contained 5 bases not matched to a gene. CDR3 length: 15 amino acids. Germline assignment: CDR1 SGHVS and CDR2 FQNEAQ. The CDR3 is CASSTGTGSSYEQYF. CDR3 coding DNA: TGTGCCAGCAGCACCGGGACAGGGAGCTCCTACGAGCAGTACTTC. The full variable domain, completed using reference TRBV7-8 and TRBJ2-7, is GAGVSQSPRYKVAKRGQDVALRCDPISGHVSLFWYQQALGQGPEFLTYFQNEAQLDKSGLPSDRFFAERPEGSVSTLKIQRTQQEDSAVYLCASSTGTGSSYEQYFGPGTRLTVT.

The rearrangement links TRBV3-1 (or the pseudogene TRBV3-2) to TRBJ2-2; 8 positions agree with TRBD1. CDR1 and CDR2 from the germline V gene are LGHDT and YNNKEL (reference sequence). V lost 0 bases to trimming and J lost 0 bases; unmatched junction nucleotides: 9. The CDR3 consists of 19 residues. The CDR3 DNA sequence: TGTGCCAGCAGCCAAGATCCAGACAGGGGCGAGGCGAACACCGGGGAGCTGTTTTTT. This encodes CASSQDPDRGEANTGELFF.

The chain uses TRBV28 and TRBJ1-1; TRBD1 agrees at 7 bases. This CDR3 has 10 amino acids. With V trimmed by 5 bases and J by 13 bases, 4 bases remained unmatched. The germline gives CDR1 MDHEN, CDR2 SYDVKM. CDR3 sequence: CASSGQVVFF. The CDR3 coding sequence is TGTGCCAGCAGTGGACAGGTTGTTTTCTTT.

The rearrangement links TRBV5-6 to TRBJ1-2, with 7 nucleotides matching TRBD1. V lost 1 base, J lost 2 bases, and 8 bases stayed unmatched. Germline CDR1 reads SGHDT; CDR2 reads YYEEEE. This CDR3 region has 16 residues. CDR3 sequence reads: CASSLIISGGNYGYTF. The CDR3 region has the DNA TGTGCCAGCAGCTTGATTATTTCAGGGGGAAACTATGGCTACACCTTC.

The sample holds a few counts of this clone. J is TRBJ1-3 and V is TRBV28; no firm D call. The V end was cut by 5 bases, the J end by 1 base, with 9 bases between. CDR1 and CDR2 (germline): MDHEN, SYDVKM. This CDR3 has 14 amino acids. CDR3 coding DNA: TGTGCCAGCAGTCCCAACTTATCTGGAAACACCATATATTTT. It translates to CASSPNLSGNTIYF.

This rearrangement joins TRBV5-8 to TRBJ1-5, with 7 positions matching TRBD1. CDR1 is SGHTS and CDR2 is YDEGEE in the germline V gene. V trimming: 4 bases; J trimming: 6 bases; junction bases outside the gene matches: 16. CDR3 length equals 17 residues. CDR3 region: CASSVGQAAGRSQPQHF. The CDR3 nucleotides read TGTGCCAGCAGCGTCGGACAGGCCGCAGGGAGGAGTCAGCCCCAGCATTTT.

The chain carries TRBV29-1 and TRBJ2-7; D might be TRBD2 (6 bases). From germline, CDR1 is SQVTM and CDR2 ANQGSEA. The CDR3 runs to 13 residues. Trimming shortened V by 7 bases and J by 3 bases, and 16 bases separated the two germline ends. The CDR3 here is CSGGEGQGYEQYF. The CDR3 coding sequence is TGCAGCGGGGGGGAAGGTCAGGGCTACGAGCAGTACTTC.

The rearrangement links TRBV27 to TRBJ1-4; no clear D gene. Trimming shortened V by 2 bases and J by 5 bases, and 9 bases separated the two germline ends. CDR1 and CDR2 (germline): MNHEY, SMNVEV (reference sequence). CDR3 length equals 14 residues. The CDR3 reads CASSLMGDNEKLFF. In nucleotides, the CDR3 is TGTGCCAGCAGTTTAATGGGAGACAATGAAAAACTGTTTTTT.

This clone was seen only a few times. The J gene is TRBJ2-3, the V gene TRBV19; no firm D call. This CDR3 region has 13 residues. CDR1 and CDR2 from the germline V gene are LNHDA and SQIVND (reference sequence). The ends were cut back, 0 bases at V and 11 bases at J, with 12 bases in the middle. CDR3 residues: CASSIDSESLQYF. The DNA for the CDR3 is TGTGCCAGTAGTATAGATTCTGAGAGTTTGCAGTATTTT.

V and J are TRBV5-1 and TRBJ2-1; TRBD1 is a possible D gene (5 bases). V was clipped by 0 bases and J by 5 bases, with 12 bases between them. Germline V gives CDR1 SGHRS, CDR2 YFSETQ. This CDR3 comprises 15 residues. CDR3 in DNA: TGCGCCAGCAGCTTGGAAGGGGCACCCAACAATGAGCAGTTCTTC. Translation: CASSLEGAPNNEQFF.

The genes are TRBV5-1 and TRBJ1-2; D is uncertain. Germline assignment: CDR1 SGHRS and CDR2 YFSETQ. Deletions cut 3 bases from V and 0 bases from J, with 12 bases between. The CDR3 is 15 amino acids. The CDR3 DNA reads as TGCGCCAGCAGCTCGAACCCGACATCTAACTATGGCTACACCTTC. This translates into CASSSNPTSNYGYTF.

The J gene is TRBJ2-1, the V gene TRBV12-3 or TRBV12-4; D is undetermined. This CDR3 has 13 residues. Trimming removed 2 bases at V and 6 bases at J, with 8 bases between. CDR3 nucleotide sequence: TGTGCCAGCAGTTTATTGGTGAGCAATGAGCAGTTCTTC. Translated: CASSLLVSNEQFF.

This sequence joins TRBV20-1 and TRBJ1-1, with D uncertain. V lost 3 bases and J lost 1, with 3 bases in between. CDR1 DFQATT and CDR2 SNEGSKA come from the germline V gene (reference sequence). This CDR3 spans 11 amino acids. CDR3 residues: CSASSNTEAFF. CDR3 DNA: TGCAGTGCTAGCTCGAACACTGAAGCTTTCTTT.

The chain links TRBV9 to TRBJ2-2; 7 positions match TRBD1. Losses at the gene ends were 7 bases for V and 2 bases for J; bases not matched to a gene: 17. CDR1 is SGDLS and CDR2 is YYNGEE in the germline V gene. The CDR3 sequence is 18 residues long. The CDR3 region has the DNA TGTGCCAGCGAACCTAGGCCGGGGACAGCCCATAACACCGGGGAGCTGTTTTTT. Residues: CASEPRPGTAHNTGELFF.

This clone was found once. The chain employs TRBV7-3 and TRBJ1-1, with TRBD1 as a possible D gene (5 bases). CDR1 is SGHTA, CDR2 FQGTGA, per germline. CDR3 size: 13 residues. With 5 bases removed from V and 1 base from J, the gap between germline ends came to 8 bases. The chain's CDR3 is CASSPQGNTEAFF. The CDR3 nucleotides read TGTGCCAGCAGCCCCCAGGGGAACACTGAAGCTTTCTTT.